This T cell receptor beta chain was sequenced in a study of blood T cell repertoires in COVID-19. About the research overall: Samples came from the United States, Italy and Spain, spanning acute and convalescent COVID-19. Sample material is recorded as cDNA or gDNA derived from T cells, B-cell-depleted T cells, or PBMCs.

Trimming at V came to 4 bases and at J to 7 bases, leaving 9 bases not matched to a gene. CDR1 GTSNPN and CDR2 SVGIG come from the germline V gene (reference sequence). There are 13 residues in the CDR3. As processed by the authors: How many nucleated cells were present was estimated from reference gene primer amplification. The data were produced by immunoSEQ multiplex PCR, yet TCRdb's version contains in-frame clones alone and is incomplete. V and J calls and clone size come straight from that table; D and trimming were deduced from the DNA. The table includes 75,000 to 100,000 clones, about 83% detected once.

This sequence originates from a man in his 60s with acute or convalescent COVID-19. The chain employs TRBV30 and TRBJ1-1; 7 nucleotides line up with TRBD1. Sequencing was done on a sample of peripheral blood. This CDR3 is CAWTLLQGFEAFF. The DNA of the CDR3 is TGTGCCTGGACACTATTACAGGGGTTTGAAGCTTTCTTT.